The 17 T cell receptor beta chains reported below all come from one sample, sequenced in a study of T cells after yellow fever vaccination (dated by TCRdb to about 2019). Libraries were built with 5' RACE. TCRdb shows the sequencer as Illumina HiSeq 2500. In TCRdb, the public reads were trimmed at Q25 with fastp and aligned with MiXCR, with productive beta chains retained. Each CDR3 protein appears once, grouped with its most common genes and DNA. This sample has about 58,000 distinct CDR3 sequences in its table, and 7.1% of those were observed once. The ten largest account for 40% to 45% of the sample. This specimen's treatment or condition label, per the study, means: live attenuated yellow fever vaccine strain. Material: CD8+ T cells sorted from PBMCs, obtained on the day of the first yellow fever vaccination. Receptors were obtained from a man younger than 35 who received the YFV17D yellow fever vaccine.

Many counts were recorded for this clonotype. The chain carries TRBV6-2 or TRBV6-3 and TRBJ2-4; 10 nucleotides line up with TRBD2. V gave up 7 bases and J gave up 0 bases; unmatched junction bases: 15. Germline CDR1 and CDR2: MNHEY and SVGEGT. The CDR3 is made up of 19 amino acids. The CDR3 DNA reads as TGTGCCAGCACTCACGAGGCTAGCGGGGGTTTACTAGCCAAAAACATTCAGTACTTC. This encodes CASTHEASGGLLAKNIQYF.

This chain uses TRBV7-8 with TRBJ1-5, with D possibly matching TRBD1 (6 bases). CDR1 SGHVS and CDR2 FQNEAQ come from the germline V gene. The CDR3 runs 16 residues. Trimming removed 1 base at V and 2 bases at J, with 12 bases between. CDR3 bases: TGTGCCAGCAGCTTAGGGGGGGCGAGGGGCAATCAGCCCCAGCATTTT. This translates into CASSLGGARGNQPQHF.

V usage is TRBV12-3 or TRBV12-4 and J usage is TRBJ1-6; TRBD1 is a possible D gene (6 bases). CDR3 length: 15 amino acids. Trimming removed 6 bases from V and 8 bases from J, with 17 bases in between. CDR3 DNA: TGTGCCAGCAGCCACGGAGGGGGGAGAGATTCACCCCTCCACTTT. Translated, it gives CASSHGGGRDSPLHF.

In this sample, this clonotype turned up many times. This chain joins TRBV9 and TRBJ2-7; D gene uncertain. Germline V lookup: CDR1 SGDLS, CDR2 YYNGEE. The CDR3 totals 15 residues. The V end lost 0 bases, the J end lost 1 base, and 11 bases lay between the germline ends. The CDR3: CASSVGGPISYEQYF. As DNA, the CDR3 is TGTGCCAGCAGCGTAGGAGGTCCCATTTCCTACGAGCAGTACTTC.

Only a few counts were recorded for this clonotype. CDR3 in amino acids: CASSPPPGAWGQETQYF. The CDR3 DNA reads as TGTGCCAGCAGTCCCCCCCCCGGGGCGTGGGGCCAAGAGACCCAGTACTTC. The rearrangement links TRBV28 to TRBJ2-5; either TRBD1 or TRBD2 may supply D (5 bases each). The CDR3 length is 17 residues. V gave up 5 bases and J gave up 1 base, with 20 bases separating them. Germline CDR1 MDHEN, CDR2 SYDVKM. The whole variable domain, remainder taken from reference TRBV28 and TRBJ2-5, is DVKVTQSSRYLVKRTGEKVFLECVQDMDHENMFWYRQDPGLGLRLIYFSYDVKMKEKGDIPEGYSVSREKKERFSLILESASTNQTSMYLCASSPPPGAWGQETQYFGPGTRLLVL.

The CDR3 region is CASIGGHTAPYTEAFF. The CDR3 DNA follows: TGTGCCAGCATAGGGGGGCATACCGCCCCTTACACTGAAGCTTTCTTT. The V and J genes are TRBV28 and TRBJ1-1, with D perhaps matching TRBD1 (6 bases). The germline gives CDR1 MDHEN, CDR2 SYDVKM. The CDR3 contains 16 residues. V was clipped by 7 bases and J by 3 bases, with 21 bases between them.

The chain is built from TRBV18 and TRBJ1-1; maybe TRBD1 (5 bases). Trimming took 3 bases from V and 11 from J, leaving 19 bases between them. Germline CDR1 and CDR2: KGHSH and LQKENI. The CDR3 sequence is 14 residues long. The CDR3 coding sequence is TGTGCCAGCTCACCCGTCAGGGTCCCGGTAGGGGCTTTCTTT. It translates to CASSPVRVPVGAFF.

V and J are TRBV10-3 and TRBJ2-7, with D perhaps matching TRBD2 (6 bases). The germline gives CDR1 ENHRY, CDR2 SYGVKD. Trimming stripped 6 bases from V and 4 bases from J, with 13 bases between. This CDR3 is 13 amino acids long. The CDR3 DNA reads TGTGCCATCAGCGTAAAAGGGACTTACGAGCAGTACTTC. Its translation is CAISVKGTYEQYF.

This clonotype has more than one count but fewer than ten. The chain uses TRBV11-3 and TRBJ2-5, with D perhaps matching TRBD1 (6 bases). CDR3 length equals 14 residues. V was clipped by 5 bases and J by 1 base, with 11 bases between them. Per germline, CDR1 SGHNT and CDR2 YENEEA. CDR3 in DNA: TGTGCCAGCAGCCTGACAGGCCTCCAAGAGACCCAGTACTTC. Amino acid sequence: CASSLTGLQETQYF.

This clonotype has ten or more counts. V is TRBV12-3 or TRBV12-4 and J is TRBJ2-3; weak D call: TRBD2 (5 bases). With 6 bases removed from V and 2 bases from J, the gap between germline ends came to 12 bases. This CDR3 region has 14 residues. CDR3 in amino acids: CASRLKRYTDTQYF. The CDR3 DNA is TGTGCCAGCAGGCTAAAGCGGTACACAGATACGCAGTATTTT.

This clonotype was seen ten or more times. The rearrangement uses TRBV5-1 and TRBJ2-1; D is undetermined. Germline V gene data show CDR1 as SGHRS and CDR2 as YFSETQ. The CDR3 sequence is 12 residues long. Trimming left V 0 bases short and J 9 bases short, with 7 bases between. In nucleotides, the CDR3 is TGCGCCAGCAGCTTGGAGGCCCCTGAGCAGTTCTTC. The encoded protein is CASSLEAPEQFF.

This clonotype was seen repeatedly, ten times or more. V and J are TRBV7-9 and TRBJ1-4; D possibly corresponds to TRBD1 (6 bases). Germline V lookup: CDR1 SEHNR, CDR2 FQNEAQ (reference sequence). V lost 5 bases, J lost 4 bases, and 20 bases lay in between. CDR3 size: 17 residues. CDR3 nucleotides: TGTGCCAGCAGCGACGGTAGCAGGGGCCTCAGTAATGAAAAACTGTTTTTT. This translates into CASSDGSRGLSNEKLFF.

This clonotype was seen ten or more times. V gene TRBV12-3 or TRBV12-4 combines with J gene TRBJ2-2; no firm D call. The CDR3 runs 13 residues. V was shortened by 5 bases and J by 1 base, with 5 bases between the two germline ends. CDR3 loop: CASSIGNTGELFF. The CDR3 coding sequence is TGTGCCAGCAGTATCGGGAACACCGGGGAGCTGTTTTTT.

The sample holds many counts of this clonotype. Here the CDR3 reads CASSIRGGVSRELFF. The CDR3 DNA reads as TGTGCCAGCAGCATCCGAGGGGGGGTTTCTAGGGAGCTGTTTTTT. The chain joins TRBV7-6 to TRBJ2-2; maybe TRBD2 (7 bases). This CDR3 has 15 amino acids. V dropped 5 bases and J dropped 9 bases, with 19 bases sitting between them. Per the germline V gene, CDR1 is SGHVS and CDR2 is FNYEAQ.

This CDR3 is CASSPSGGQYTDTQYF. The CDR3 DNA is TGTGCCAGCAGCCCTTCGGGGGGACAATACACAGATACGCAGTATTTT. V gene TRBV3-1 combines with J gene TRBJ2-3; maybe TRBD2 (7 bases). The V end was cut by 4 bases, the J end by 2 bases, with 16 bases between. This CDR3 region has 16 residues. CDR1 and CDR2 (germline): LGHDT, YNNKEL (reference sequence).

This clonotype was seen more than once but under ten times. The genes are TRBV27 and TRBJ1-3; 7 nucleotides line up with TRBD1. Germline trimming cut 5 bases from V and 3 bases from J; bases unmatched to any gene: 7. CDR3 length: 15 amino acids. From germline, CDR1 is MNHEY and CDR2 SMNVEV (reference sequence). CDR3 in amino acids: CASSPQGRGGNTIYF. CDR3 coding DNA: TGTGCCAGCAGTCCACAGGGGCGCGGTGGAAACACCATATATTTT.

This clonotype showed up many times. V is TRBV6-5 and J is TRBJ1-1; 7 nucleotides line up with TRBD1. CDR1 is MNHEY and CDR2 is SVGAGI in the germline V gene. V lost 2 bases, J lost 10 bases, and 4 bases stayed unmatched. The CDR3 runs 12 residues. CDR3 sequence (DNA): TGTGCCAGCAGTTACGCAGGGGGGGCAGCTTTCTTT. Amino acid sequence: CASSYAGGAAFF.